Given below is one TCR beta chain in context. This sample stems from a study of blood T cell repertoires in COVID-19. In the original workflow: Cell counts per sample came from amplifying reference gene primers. Only in-frame clones appear in the TCRdb table, and some are missing; sequencing was by immunoSEQ multiplex PCR. The V and J calls and clone size are taken from that table; D and trimming were inferred from the DNA. The sample carries over 250,000 clones, around 90% recorded once. The CDR3 has 13 amino acids. CDR1 and CDR2 from the germline V gene are MGHDK and SYGVNS. Trimming stripped 7 bases from V and 4 bases from J, with 13 bases between.

What was sequenced was peripheral blood. The TCR was taken from a woman in her 70s with COVID-19, enrolled during active disease. J is TRBJ1-1 and V is TRBV25-1; a possible D gene is TRBD1 (6 bases). The CDR3 DNA reads TGTGCCAGCATTCCAGCAGGGGTCACTGAAGCTTTCTTT. It yields the protein CASIPAGVTEAFF. The whole variable domain, filled in from reference TRBV25-1 and TRBJ1-1, reads EADIYQTPRYLVIGTGKKITLECSQTMGHDKMYWYQQDPGMELHLIHYSYGVNSTEKGDLSSESTVSRIRTEHFPLTLESARPSHTSQYLCASIPAGVTEAFFGQGTRLTVV.